These T cell receptor beta chains were read from a single sample in a study of radiation and T cells in renal cell carcinoma. TCRdb keeps only in-frame clones here, not all; method: immunoSEQ multiplex PCR. The table has 50,000 to 70,000 clones, 60% to 85% seen once. Specimen: blood, collected from a patient whose treatment included radiotherapy and nephrectomy. The source is a man aged 60 to 69 with renal cell carcinoma. The CDR3 runs from the conserved cysteine through the conserved F or W. The D gene is left open where the match is weak. Some rows have no size entry. The others give once, few or many, or a class for an expanded clone.

TRBJ2-5 | TRBD2 | TRBV7-2 | . | 15 | CASSSSAGADETQYF | TGTGCCAGCAGCTCTTCGGCGGGAGCGGATGAGACCCAGTACTTC
TRBJ1-2 | . | TRBV19 | once | 14 | CASSMTSGDYGYTF | TGTGCCAGTAGTATGACCTCCGGGGACTATGGCTACACCTTC
TRBJ2-3 | . | TRBV2 | . | 16 | CASAGEGKGPTDTQYF | TGTGCCAGCGCAGGTGAGGGAAAGGGCCCCACAGATACGCAGTATTTT
TRBJ1-3 | TRBD1 | TRBV25-1 | once | 16 | CASSDTRQGARDTIYF | TGTGCCAGCAGTGATACACGACAGGGGGCGAGGGACACCATATATTTT
TRBJ1-5 | . | TRBV4-1 | . | 17 | CASSQEWSGAGNQPQHF | TGCGCCAGCAGCCAAGAGTGGTCAGGGGCAGGGAATCAGCCCCAGCATTTT
TRBJ2-2 | . | TRBV4-1 | once | 18 | CASSQELRGQPNTGELFF | TGCGCCAGCAGCCAAGAATTACGGGGGCAGCCGAACACCGGGGAGCTGTTTTTT
TRBJ2-1 | TRBD2 | TRBV7-9 | . | 14 | CASSPGTSGGKQFF | TGTGCCAGCAGCCCTGGGACTAGCGGGGGGAAGCAGTTCTTC
TRBJ1-2 | TRBD1 | TRBV5-1 | . | 15 | CASSLGGQGSGGYTF | TGCGCCAGCAGCCTGGGGGGACAGGGGTCTGGCGGCTACACCTTC
TRBJ1-2 | TRBD1 | TRBV19 | . | 13 | CASRNRDRGGYTF | TGTGCCAGTAGAAACCGGGACAGGGGTGGCTACACCTTC
TRBJ2-1 | TRBD1 | TRBV5-1 | . | 14 | CASSTGTGYNEQFF | TGCGCCAGCAGTACCGGGACAGGCTACAATGAGCAGTTCTTC
TRBJ2-7 | . | TRBV6-5 | . | 14 | CASSLRDGSYEQYF | TGTGCCAGCAGTTTACGGGACGGTTCCTACGAGCAGTACTTC
TRBJ2-3 | . | TRBV9 | . | 15 | CASSVARASTDTQYF | TGTGCCAGCAGCGTAGCTAGGGCTAGCACAGATACGCAGTATTTT
TRBJ2-3 | . | TRBV9 | . | 14 | CASSVGSSPDTQYF | TGTGCCAGCAGCGTAGGAAGCAGTCCAGATACGCAGTATTTT
TRBJ1-1 | . | TRBV7-9 | . | 14 | CASSLEAPNAEAFF | TGTGCCAGCAGCTTAGAAGCGCCCAACGCTGAAGCTTTCTTT
TRBJ1-5 | TRBD1 | TRBV19 | . | 15 | CASCDLQGGNQPQHF | TGTGCCAGTTGTGACTTACAGGGGGGCAATCAGCCCCAGCATTTT
TRBJ1-5 | TRBD1 | TRBV28 | once | 14 | CASSYRDRGQPQHF | TGTGCCAGCAGTTACAGGGACAGGGGTCAGCCCCAGCATTTT
TRBJ1-3 | TRBD1 | TRBV5-1 | . | 16 | CASSPLTGGTGNTIYF | TGCGCCAGCAGCCCCCTAACAGGGGGAACTGGAAACACCATATATTTT
TRBJ2-3 | TRBD2 | TRBV6-5 | . | 15 | CASSRHGGAADTQYF | TGTGCCAGCAGTCGACACGGGGGGGCCGCAGATACGCAGTATTTT
TRBJ1-2 | TRBD1 | TRBV19 | . | 15 | CASSIDRTGFYGYTF | TGTGCCAGTAGTATAGATCGGACAGGGTTCTATGGCTACACCTTC
TRBJ1-2 | TRBD1 | TRBV18 | . | 17 | CASSPPGQDRRGYGYTF | TGTGCCAGCTCACCACCTGGACAGGACCGACGGGGCTATGGCTACACCTTC
TRBJ1-3 | . | TRBV5-1 | . | 17 | CASSLGGGDLSGNTIYF | TGCGCCAGCAGCTTGGGAGGTGGGGACCTCTCTGGAAACACCATATATTTT
TRBJ1-1 | . | TRBV10-3 | . | 14 | CAISELSENTEAFF | TGTGCCATCAGTGAATTATCGGAGAACACTGAAGCTTTCTTT
TRBJ2-1 | . | TRBV2 | . | 11 | CASSEAPEQFF | TGTGCCAGCAGTGAAGCGCCTGAGCAGTTCTTC
TRBJ1-4 | TRBD1 | TRBV2 | once | 14 | CASREGTGTEKLFF | TGTGCCAGCAGGGAGGGGACAGGGACCGAAAAACTGTTTTTT
TRBJ2-3 | . | TRBV4-1 | . | 13 | CASSQEIPDTQYF | TGCGCCAGCAGCCAAGAAATCCCAGATACGCAGTATTTT
TRBJ2-3 | . | TRBV30 | . | 15 | CAWRSGTESTDTQYF | TGTGCCTGGAGGAGTGGGACGGAAAGCACAGATACGCAGTATTTT
TRBJ2-1 | TRBD1 | TRBV7-6 | . | 15 | CATRDRDRGGDEQFF | TGTGCCACCCGGGACCGGGACAGGGGGGGGGATGAGCAGTTCTTC
TRBJ1-2 | . | TRBV30 | . | 12 | CAWSQENYGYTF | TGTGCCTGGAGTCAGGAAAACTATGGCTACACCTTC
TRBJ1-5 | . | TRBV4-1 | few | 14 | CASSQGTFNQPQHF | TGCGCCAGCAGCCAAGGGACCTTCAATCAGCCCCAGCATTTT
TRBJ2-7 | . | TRBV7-9 | . | 12 | CASSATFNEQYF | TGTGCCAGCAGCGCGACGTTTAACGAGCAGTACTTC
TRBJ1-2 | . | TRBV6-1 | . | 14 | CASSPRDNNYGYTF | TGTGCCAGCAGTCCCCGGGACAATAACTATGGCTACACCTTC
TRBJ2-3 | TRBD1 | TRBV11-3 | . | 18 | CASSLKRRQGALPDTQYF | TGTGCCAGCAGCTTGAAAAGACGACAGGGGGCGCTTCCAGATACGCAGTATTTT
TRBJ2-2 | . | TRBV11-2 | . | 12 | CASSSTTGELFF | TGTGCCAGCAGCTCGACCACCGGGGAGCTGTTTTTT
TRBJ1-4 | . | TRBV21-1 | . | 22 | CASSKRHGTGIPRSCHNEKLFF | TGTGCCAGCAGCAAGAGACACGGGACAGGGATACCGAGAAGCTGTCATAATGAAAAACTGTTTTTT
TRBJ1-1 | . | TRBV10-2 | . | 13 | CASNETTTPEAFF | TGCGCCAGCAATGAGACGACTACCCCTGAAGCTTTCTTT
TRBJ1-5 | TRBD1 | TRBV6-6 | . | 15 | CASSEQGLLNQPQHF | TGTGCCAGCAGCGAACAGGGGCTTTTAAATCAGCCCCAGCATTTT
TRBJ2-1 | TRBD2 | TRBV5-1 | . | 15 | CASSLTGLVENEQFF | TGCGCCAGCAGCTTGACGGGACTAGTCGAGAATGAGCAGTTCTTC
TRBJ2-1 | . | TRBV5-1 | . | 13 | CASSPDSLNEQFF | TGCGCCAGCAGCCCCGACTCCCTCAATGAGCAGTTCTTC
TRBJ1-1 | TRBD1 | TRBV5-1 | . | 14 | CASSWGQTNTEAFF | TGCGCCAGCAGCTGGGGACAGACAAACACTGAAGCTTTCTTT
TRBJ2-7 | . | TRBV5-6 | . | 14 | CASSFAGIYYEQYF | TGTGCCAGCAGCTTTGCCGGGATTTACTACGAGCAGTACTTC
TRBJ2-3 | . | TRBV18 | . | 14 | CASSPQGDTDTQYF | TGTGCCAGCTCACCACAGGGTGACACAGATACGCAGTATTTT
TRBJ2-3 | TRBD2 | TRBV2 | . | 14 | CASQRTSGTDTQYF | TGTGCCAGCCAGCGAACTAGCGGGACAGATACGCAGTATTTT
TRBJ2-3 | . | TRBV21-1 | few | 15 | CASSKGPSSTDTQYF | TGTGCCAGCAGCAAAGGACCTAGCAGCACAGATACGCAGTATTTT
TRBJ2-3 | . | TRBV9 | . | 15 | CASSAGLSSTDTQYF | TGTGCCAGCAGCGCGGGACTCTCTAGCACAGATACGCAGTATTTT
TRBJ1-2 | . | TRBV5-8 | . | 14 | CASSSRDSFYGYTF | TGTGCCAGCAGCTCTCGGGACTCTTTCTATGGCTACACCTTC
TRBJ1-5 | . | TRBV4-2 | . | 17 | CASSQERRGRSNQPQHF | TGTGCCAGCAGCCAAGAAAGGAGGGGACGAAGCAATCAGCCCCAGCATTTT
TRBJ2-7 | TRBD1 | TRBV27 | once | 16 | CASSPLGQKATYEQYF | TGTGCCAGCAGTCCGTTGGGACAGAAAGCAACCTACGAGCAGTACTTC
TRBJ1-1 | TRBD1 | TRBV7-9 | . | 12 | CASRGQGTEAFF | TGTGCCAGCAGAGGACAGGGGACTGAAGCTTTCTTT
TRBJ2-3 | TRBD2 | TRBV9 | . | 15 | CASSYIAGGTDTQYF | TGTGCCAGCAGCTATATAGCGGGGGGAACAGATACGCAGTATTTT
TRBJ1-2 | . | TRBV2 | . | 14 | CASSGGRPGHGYTF | TGTGCCAGCAGTGGGGGGCGACCCGGGCATGGCTACACCTTC
TRBJ2-5 | . | TRBV7-6 | . | 12 | CASSLGKETQYF | TGTGCCAGCAGCTTAGGGAAAGAGACCCAGTACTTC
TRBJ2-1 | . | TRBV9 | . | 12 | CASSVTKYEQFF | TGTGCCAGCAGCGTTACTAAGTATGAGCAGTTCTTC
TRBJ1-5 | TRBD1 | TRBV30 | . | 15 | CAWSVDSGGYQPQHF | TGTGCCTGGAGTGTAGATTCAGGGGGTTATCAGCCCCAGCATTTT